The 11 T cell receptor beta chains in this list originate from one sample, sequenced in a study of patients and donors after allogeneic stem cell transplantation (TCRdb year 2020). The library was built by means of RT-PCR. Sequencer: NextSeq 550. TCRdb reprocessing: public reads trimmed at Q25 with fastp, clones called with MiXCR, in-frame beta chains kept. Every entry covers one CDR3 protein and lists the most common genes and DNA from its rows. In all, the sample holds some 10,000 distinct CDR3 sequences, and less than 25% of those were seen once. The top ten constitute roughly 49% of the sample. The sequencing sample was made of blood, either unsorted or a sorted T cell fraction (not recorded which). The receptors come from a human donor who was either an allogeneic HSCT recipient or a stem cell or donor lymphocyte infusion donor (not recorded which). It is not recorded whose cells these are; they may come from a transplant donor.

The chain carries TRBV24-1 and TRBJ1-5; unclear D gene. The germline V gene has CDR1 KGHDR and CDR2 SFDVKD. V lost 1 base and J 6 bases, leaving 18 bases between the germline ends. CDR3 length: 17 residues. The CDR3: CATSDFKTPPGGQPQHF. The CDR3 nucleotides are TGTGCCACCAGTGATTTTAAAACACCTCCTGGTGGTCAGCCCCAGCATTTT.

The chain links TRBV6-5 to TRBJ2-1, with a possible D match to TRBD1 (6 bases). Trimming took off 7 bases at V and 9 bases at J, with 16 bases between the two ends. CDR1 and CDR2 (germline): MNHEY, SVGAGI. The CDR3 has 13 residues. The CDR3 DNA reads as TGTGCCAGCACCAGGGGACAAGGGAGTGAGCAGTTCTTC. Protein product: CASTRGQGSEQFF.

This clonotype was counted ten times or more. The chain links TRBV20-1 to TRBJ1-5; 7 bases are a match to TRBD1. V was clipped by 5 bases and J by 3 bases; unmatched bases: 10. The CDR3 runs 15 residues. Germline CDR1 and CDR2: DFQATT and SNEGSKA (reference sequence). CDR3 DNA sequence: TGCAGTGCTCAAAGGCCACAGGGGAACAATCAGCCCCAGCATTTT. Amino acid sequence: CSAQRPQGNNQPQHF.

The gene calls are TRBV7-9 and TRBJ2-3; 10 bases fit TRBD2. CDR3 size: 19 residues. Germline V gene data show CDR1 as SEHNR and CDR2 as FQNEAQ (reference sequence). V shed 4 bases, J shed 2 bases, and the junction held 15 bases outside the gene matches. The CDR3 DNA is TGTGCCAGCAGCTACAGCGGGGGGGATAGGTCAGACCTCACAGATACGCAGTATTTT. This encodes CASSYSGGDRSDLTDTQYF.

There are a few counts of this clonotype. The V gene is TRBV6-2 or TRBV6-3, the J gene TRBJ2-7, with a weak D call TRBD1 (6 bases). The V and J ends lost 4 bases and 2 bases respectively, with 18 bases between them. The CDR3 consists of 16 residues. The V gene's germline CDR1 is MNHEY and CDR2 SVGEGT. The chain's CDR3 is CASSFLPDRNTYEQYF. CDR3 coding DNA: TGTGCCAGCAGTTTCCTCCCGGACAGAAACACCTACGAGCAGTACTTC.

The V call is TRBV6-9, the J call TRBJ2-7; D might be TRBD1 (6 bases). This CDR3 has 15 amino acids. The germline V gene encodes CDR1 MNHGY and CDR2 SVAAGI. V shed 5 bases and J shed 3 bases, with 17 bases lying between them. The CDR3: CASSPHRVSYYEQYF. The CDR3 DNA reads as TGTGCCAGCAGTCCACACAGGGTGTCTTACTACGAGCAGTACTTC.

This CDR3 reads CASSLDLGEKLFF. CDR3 sequence (DNA): TGTGCCAGCAGCTTAGATTTGGGGGAAAAACTGTTTTTT. The chain employs TRBV11-2 and TRBJ1-4; D is undetermined. CDR1 and CDR2 (germline): SGHAT, FQNNGV. The CDR3 loop spans 13 amino acids. V lost 0 bases and J 8 bases, leaving 7 bases between the germline ends.

The chain is built from TRBV6-1 and TRBJ1-1; D call uncertain. V was pared by 2 bases and J by 3 bases, with 7 bases between. Germline V CDR1 and CDR2: MNHNS, SASEGT. There are 13 residues in the CDR3. The CDR3: CASSERWHTEAFF. CDR3 nucleotide sequence: TGTGCCAGCAGTGAACGGTGGCACACTGAAGCTTTCTTT.

The chain links TRBV6-5 to TRBJ1-6, with D possibly matching TRBD1 (6 bases). Germline assignment: CDR1 MNHEY and CDR2 SVGAGI. Trimming stripped 7 bases from V and 7 bases from J, with 14 bases between. This CDR3 has 14 residues. CDR3 amino acids: CASNARTANSPLHF. CDR3 coding DNA: TGTGCCAGCAACGCCAGGACAGCCAATTCACCCCTCCACTTT.

This clonotype is a singleton in its sample. The chain carries TRBV2 and TRBJ2-5, with unresolved D. The CDR3 has 11 amino acids. CDR1 is SNHLY and CDR2 is FYNNEI in the germline V gene. The ends were cut back, 5 bases at V and 0 bases at J, with 1 base in the middle. The CDR3 is CASSYQETQYF. The CDR3, as DNA: TGTGCCAGCAGTTACCAAGAGACCCAGTACTTC.

The chain has TRBV24-1 and TRBJ1-2; D not certain. Germline V gives CDR1 KGHDR, CDR2 SFDVKD. Trimming took off 4 bases at V and 4 bases at J, with 6 bases between the two ends. CDR3 size: 12 residues. CDR3 in DNA: TGTGCCACCAGTGACCCCCTCTATGGCTACACCTTC. This translates into CATSDPLYGYTF.